What follows are 6 T cell receptor beta chains derived from one specimen sequenced in a study of shared clonotypes between healthy human individuals. Using immunoSEQ multiplex PCR, the repertoire was profiled, and TCRdb retains in-frame clones only, with some absent. The sample carries some 790,000 clones, roughly 72% recorded once. The sequenced sample was memory CD4+ T cells sorted from blood. Subset defined: CD45RA-negative fraction. The receptors originated from a woman between 25 and 40 years old in good health.

The V gene is TRBV19, the J gene TRBJ2-7, with 9 nucleotides matching TRBD1. This CDR3 contains 15 residues. Germline CDR1 LNHDA, CDR2 SQIVND (reference sequence). The J segment lost 3 bases and the V segment lost 4 bases, leaving 7 bases of the junction unmatched. CDR3 coding DNA: TGTGCCAGTAGTAGACCCCTGGGACAGGGCTACGAGCAGTACTTC. This sequence encodes CASSRPLGQGYEQYF. Variable domain in full (rest from reference TRBV19 and TRBJ2-7): DGGITQSPKYLFRKEGQNVTLSCEQNLNHDAMYWYRQDPGQGLRLIYYSQIVNDFQKGDIAEGYSVSREKKESFPLTVTSAQKNPTAFYLCASSRPLGQGYEQYFGPGTRLTVT.

The chain recombines TRBV19 with TRBJ2-7; 11 bases match TRBD2. The J segment lost 5 bases and the V segment lost 5 bases, leaving 14 bases of the junction unmatched. This CDR3 contains 17 residues. Looked up from germline, CDR1 is LNHDA and CDR2 is SQIVND (reference sequence). DNA of the CDR3: TGTGCCAGTAGTCCAAGGGGGCGACTAGCGGGAATCAACGAGCAGTACTTC. It yields the protein CASSPRGRLAGINEQYF.

The CDR3 bases are TGTGCCAGTAGTCCCTTAGGTTGGACAGGGGCCTATGGCTACACCTTC. This gives the protein CASSPLGWTGAYGYTF. The chain combines TRBV19 with TRBJ1-2; TRBD1 matches at 9 bases. The CDR3 is made up of 16 amino acids. The J segment lost 4 bases and the V segment lost 5 bases, leaving 11 bases of the junction unmatched. CDR1 and CDR2 (germline): LNHDA, SQIVND (reference sequence).

To note about this clone: Within the sample, other DNA sequences also encode this same CDR3. V is TRBV6-5 and J is TRBJ2-7; D may be TRBD2 (6 bases). There are 14 residues in the CDR3. The V gene lost 5 bases and the J gene lost 0 bases, with 11 bases spanning the gap. Germline lookup yields CDR1 MNHEY and CDR2 SVGAGI. CDR3 residues: CASSRDFSSYEQYF. CDR3 in DNA: TGTGCCAGCAGTAGGGACTTCAGCTCCTACGAGCAGTACTTC.

This clone was counted between two and nine times. J is TRBJ2-2 and V is TRBV6-5; no clear D. Germline CDR1 MNHEY, CDR2 SVGAGI. V lost 5 bases and J 4 bases, leaving 14 bases between the germline ends. CDR3 length: 15 amino acids. CDR3 in amino acids: CASSTIWGTTGELFF. The DNA of the CDR3 is TGTGCCAGCAGTACTATATGGGGTACCACCGGGGAGCTGTTTTTT.

This clone appeared once. The chain carries TRBV25-1 and TRBJ2-5, with 9 bases fitting TRBD2. The V gene end was trimmed by 8 bases and the J gene end by 5 bases; junction bases not matched to a gene: 9. CDR1 is MGHDK, CDR2 SYGVNS, per germline. CDR3 size: 14 residues. The CDR3 reads CASGLAGSRETQYF. Written as DNA, the CDR3 is TGTGCCAGCGGGCTAGCGGGAAGCCGGGAGACCCAGTACTTC.